The 16 T cell receptor beta chains reported below all come from one sample, sequenced in a study of blood T cells in healthy people across ages. Primers used in a second PCR of roughly 7 to 11 cycles were a sample-barcoded 5' primer and a J-beta primer mix. TCRdb ran MiXCR on the 5' RACE reads and lists one entry per CDR3 protein. Seen here are 590,000 or so distinct CDR3 sequences, 25% to 35% observed once, and the top ten hold more than 15%. Sample: blood. All receptors derive from a woman of 80 years or more in good health.

This clonotype was observed a few times. The rearrangement joins TRBV2 to TRBJ1-2; TRBD1 agrees at 8 bases. Germline values: CDR1 SNHLY, CDR2 FYNNEI. The CDR3 contains 14 residues. The ends lost 6 bases at V and 4 bases at J; junction bases unmatched: 7. DNA for the CDR3: TGTGCCAGCAGCACCGGGACAGGCCTCTATGGCTACACCTTC. Its protein product is CASSTGTGLYGYTF. Variable domain in full (rest from reference TRBV2 and TRBJ1-2): EPEVTQTPSHQVTQMGQEVILRCVPISNHLYFYWYRQILGQKVEFLVSFYNNEISEKSEIFDDQFSVERPDGSNFTLKIRSTKLEDSAMYFCASSTGTGLYGYTFGSGTRLTVV.

This clonotype was counted once. The J gene is TRBJ2-5, the V gene TRBV6-2 or TRBV6-3; tentatively, D is TRBD1 (5 bases). Gene TRBJ2-1 matches the end of the DNA better, so the J call may be wrong. Germline V gene lookup returns CDR1 MNHEY and CDR2 SVGEGT. The CDR3 spans 16 residues. This CDR3 reads CASSYGRSIGQETQFF. CDR3 bases: TGTGCCAGCAGTTACGGGCGCTCTATCGGACAAGAGACCCAGTTCTTC.

The J gene is TRBJ1-2, the V gene TRBV30, with a possible D match to TRBD1 (5 bases). Per the germline V gene, CDR1 is GTSNPN and CDR2 is SVGIG (reference sequence). The CDR3 runs 12 residues. V dropped 8 bases and J dropped 9 bases, with 19 bases sitting between them. The CDR3 loop reads CAHSGTGGSYTF. CDR3 coding DNA: TGTGCCCACTCGGGGACTGGGGGTAGCTACACCTTC.

The sample holds many counts of this clonotype. The gene calls are TRBV7-2 and TRBJ1-2; no clear D. V was shortened by 2 bases and J by 0 bases, with 7 bases between the two germline ends. Germline V CDR1 and CDR2: SGHTA, FQGNSA. The CDR3 is 14 residues long. CDR3 DNA sequence: TGTGCCAGCAGCTTAAACCTTCCTAACTATGGCTACACCTTC. Translating gives CASSLNLPNYGYTF.

The V call is TRBV12-3 or TRBV12-4, the J call TRBJ2-3, with TRBD2 identical over 7 bases. There are 16 residues in the CDR3. The trim removed 3 bases at V and 0 bases at J, leaving 6 bases unmatched. In DNA, the CDR3 is TGTGCCAGCAGTTTCGAGAGCGGGGCCAGCACAGATACGCAGTATTTT. It encodes CASSFESGASTDTQYF.

This clonotype was recorded many times. CDR3 loop: CASSKRGGYYEQYF. The CDR3 coding sequence is TGTGCCAGCAGTAAACGGGGGGGATACTACGAGCAGTACTTC. The gene calls are TRBV25-1 and TRBJ2-7; the match to TRBD2 covers 8 bases. Germline lookup yields CDR1 MGHDK and CDR2 SYGVNS. This CDR3 region has 14 residues. The V gene end was trimmed by 5 bases and the J gene end by 3 bases; junction bases not matched to a gene: 6.

This clonotype has at least ten counts. V gene TRBV29-1 combines with J gene TRBJ1-1; 7 bases match TRBD1. Germline CDR1 reads SQVTM; CDR2 reads ANQGSEA. CDR3 length equals 12 residues. Trimming removed 6 bases from V and 8 bases from J; junction bases left unmatched: 9. This chain's CDR3 is CSVGRGTEEAFF. The CDR3 coding sequence is TGCAGCGTCGGACGGGGGACAGAGGAAGCTTTCTTT.

The V and J genes are TRBV5-1 and TRBJ2-1; D gene unclear. Trimming took 0 bases from V and 3 from J, leaving 10 bases between them. This CDR3 has 15 amino acids. CDR1 is SGHRS, CDR2 YFSETQ, per germline. CDR3 protein: CASSLVNTDYNEQFF. The CDR3 DNA reads as TGCGCCAGCAGCTTGGTTAACACCGACTACAATGAGCAGTTCTTC.

This chain links TRBV5-1 with TRBJ2-4; TRBD1 might be the D (6 bases). The closer fit of TRBJ2-7 to the DNA end suggests the J call may be wrong. Germline assignment: CDR1 SGHRS and CDR2 YFSETQ. The length of the CDR3 is 16 residues. The CDR3 DNA sequence: TGCGCCAGCAGCCCGGTGGGCCCCGGGACACGCTACGAGCAGTACTTC. It encodes CASSPVGPGTRYEQYF.

In this sample, this clonotype turned up a few times. The J gene is TRBJ2-3, the V gene TRBV9; D is perhaps TRBD1 or TRBD2 (5 bases each). The CDR3 totals 17 residues. V lost 5 bases and J lost 4, with 23 bases in between. Germline CDR1 and CDR2: SGDLS and YYNGEE. In nucleotides, the CDR3 is TGTGCCAGCAGTGTGGACATCACAGCGGTCAGGGCAGATACGCAGTATTTT. Its protein product is CASSVDITAVRADTQYF. Drawing the rest from reference TRBV9 and TRBJ2-3, the complete variable domain is DSGVTQTPKHLITATGQRVTLRCSPRSGDLSVYWYQQSLDQGLQFLIQYYNGEERAKGNILERFSAQQFPDLHSELNLSSLELGDSALYFCASSVDITAVRADTQYFGPGTRLTVL.

This clonotype was observed a few times. The chain recombines TRBV19 with TRBJ1-5, with D unclear. This CDR3 is 14 amino acids long. Germline V gives CDR1 LNHDA, CDR2 SQIVND (reference sequence). V lost 3 bases to trimming and J lost 4 bases, with 10 bases between them. In nucleotides, the CDR3 is TGTGCCAGTAGTATCGTAGGTATTAATCAGCCCCAGCATTTT. Translated, it gives CASSIVGINQPQHF.

In its sample, this clonotype was seen many times. The chain recombines TRBV7-9 with TRBJ1-2, with D possibly being TRBD1 (6 bases). Germline-derived CDR1 and CDR2 are SEHNR and FQNEAQ (reference sequence). Trimming took off 5 bases at V and 4 bases at J, with 14 bases between the two ends. This CDR3 is built from 14 residues. The CDR3 loop reads CASSQKGVVYGYTF. DNA of the CDR3: TGTGCCAGCAGCCAGAAGGGGGTAGTCTATGGCTACACCTTC.

This clonotype was recorded many times. The chain joins TRBV7-9 to TRBJ2-3; D possibly matches TRBD1 or TRBD2 (6 bases each). Germline V gives CDR1 SEHNR, CDR2 FQNEAQ (reference sequence). There are 16 residues in the CDR3. Trimming left V 1 base short and J 6 bases short, with 17 bases between. CDR3 in amino acids: CASSLDGGPRMDTQYF. The CDR3 region has the DNA TGTGCCAGCAGCTTAGATGGGGGGCCCCGTATGGATACGCAGTATTTT.

This clonotype was found many times. The V gene is TRBV7-2, the J gene TRBJ2-7; 8 bases align to TRBD1. Germline V lookup: CDR1 SGHTA, CDR2 FQGNSA. The ends lost 5 bases at V and 3 bases at J; junction bases unmatched: 9. This CDR3 has 15 residues. CDR3 nucleotides: TGTGCCAGCAGCCCGACTTCAGGGGGCGGCTACGAGCAGTACTTC. This sequence encodes CASSPTSGGGYEQYF.

This clonotype appeared many times. The V and J genes are TRBV20-1 and TRBJ2-3, with 8 nucleotides matching TRBD2. There are 14 residues in the CDR3. V dropped 7 bases and J dropped 2; count of bases not matched to a gene: 8. Germline loops: CDR1 DFQATT, CDR2 SNEGSKA (reference sequence). CDR3 in amino acids: CSVTRGGPTDTQYF. CDR3 sequence (DNA): TGCAGTGTTACCCGGGGGGGCCCCACAGATACGCAGTATTTT.

Comments on this clonotype: A much larger clonotype is one base distant, so this may be a read error. This chain connects TRBV5-1 to TRBJ2-6; D possibly corresponds to TRBD1 (5 bases). Germline lookup yields CDR1 SGHRS and CDR2 YFSETQ. The CDR3 is 14 residues long. CDR3 sequence: CASSVNSGANALTF. Here the CDR3 DNA reads TGCGCCAGCAGCGTAAATTCTGGGGCCAACGCCCTGACTTTC.